These 14 T cell receptor beta chains were sequenced from one sample in a study of blood T cells in healthy people across ages. The authors ran a second PCR of roughly 7 to 11 cycles using a sample-barcoded 5' primer and a J-beta primer mix. TCRdb independently ran MiXCR on the 5' RACE reads; one entry per CDR3 protein. The sample lists around 650,000 distinct CDR3 sequences, roughly 32% occurring once. The sequenced sample was blood. These TCRs come from a woman aged 80 or over in good health.

The chain recombines TRBV7-2 with TRBJ2-1, with D possibly matching TRBD1 (5 bases). Germline V lookup: CDR1 SGHTA, CDR2 FQGNSA. The CDR3 covers 16 residues. V was clipped by 5 bases and J by 13 bases, with 27 bases between them. In DNA, the CDR3 is TGTGCCAGCAGCCCTGGCCCACAACAGGTGGTAAAGACTCAGTTCTTC. It specifies CASSPGPQQVVKTQFF.

Only a few counts were recorded for this clonotype. The gene calls are TRBV9 and TRBJ2-3; D might be TRBD1 (6 bases). In germline, CDR1 is SGDLS, CDR2 YYNGEE. The CDR3 length is 16 residues. The V gene lost 3 bases and the J gene lost 0 bases, with 14 bases spanning the gap. The CDR3 DNA reads as TGTGCCAGCAGCGAGGGGGAGAGAGTAAGCACAGATACGCAGTATTTT. It specifies CASSEGERVSTDTQYF. Combining the CDR3 with reference TRBV9 and TRBJ2-3 gives the whole variable domain DSGVTQTPKHLITATGQRVTLRCSPRSGDLSVYWYQQSLDQGLQFLIQYYNGEERAKGNILERFSAQQFPDLHSELNLSSLELGDSALYFCASSEGERVSTDTQYFGPGTRLTVL.

This clonotype was recorded at least ten times. V usage is TRBV6-5 and J usage is TRBJ1-2; 7 bases fit TRBD1. The germline gives CDR1 MNHEY, CDR2 SVGAGI. V dropped 7 bases and J dropped 3; count of bases not matched to a gene: 11. The CDR3 is 15 residues long. The CDR3 DNA reads as TGTGCCAGCACCCCGACAGGGCCTGGGGACTATGGCTACACCTTC. It translates to CASTPTGPGDYGYTF.

This clonotype was found many times. J is TRBJ2-7 and V is TRBV7-8; 12 bases line up with TRBD2. Germline-derived CDR1 and CDR2 are SGHVS and FQNEAQ. Trimming at V came to 5 bases and at J to 2 bases, leaving 7 bases not matched to a gene. The CDR3 is made up of 16 amino acids. The CDR3 bases are TGTGCCAGCAGCCCAATTGGACTAGCGGGGACCTACGAGCAGTACTTC. Translated: CASSPIGLAGTYEQYF.

Regarding this clonotype: Since a much larger clone is just one base distant, this may be a read error. The rearrangement uses TRBV3-1 and TRBJ2-5; the D is unclear. CDR1 and CDR2 from the germline V gene are LGHDT and YNNKEL (reference sequence). Trimming took 0 bases from V and 7 from J, leaving 9 bases between them. The CDR3 has 13 amino acids. CDR3: CASSQDSSGTQYF. CDR3 nucleotide sequence: TGTGCCAGCAGCCAAGACTCGTCGGGGACCCAGTACTTC.

This clonotype was picked up many times. The rearrangement joins TRBV28 to TRBJ2-5, with 10 bases aligning to TRBD1. The germline V gene has CDR1 MDHEN and CDR2 SYDVKM. This CDR3 comprises 14 residues. The V and J ends lost 6 bases and 6 bases, in that order; junction bases with no gene match: 7. The CDR3 region is CASSSGQGWKTQYF. The CDR3 DNA reads as TGTGCCAGCAGCTCGGGACAGGGGTGGAAGACCCAGTACTTC.

The chain employs TRBV10-3 and TRBJ1-1; 7 nucleotides match TRBD1. This CDR3 region has 15 residues. Looked up from germline, CDR1 is ENHRY and CDR2 is SYGVKD. The V and J ends lost 10 bases and 6 bases, in that order; junction bases with no gene match: 17. The CDR3 protein is CATQGGTQGGAEAFF. Here the CDR3 DNA reads TGTGCCACCCAGGGGGGGACCCAGGGGGGAGCTGAAGCTTTCTTT.

This clonotype was counted ten times or more. An end of the junction does not agree with germline; a read error may underlie this. The chain links TRBV4-1 to TRBJ1-6; D is unclear. The CDR3 is 13 amino acids. Germline V lookup: CDR1 MGHRA, CDR2 YSYEKL. CDR3 amino acids: CASRGSYNSPLHF. The CDR3 region has the DNA TGTGCCAGCCGGGGATCCTATAATTCACCCCTCCACTTT.

This clonotype was recorded at least ten times. The rearrangement links TRBV30 to TRBJ1-2; unclear D gene. Trimming left V 0 bases short and J 3 bases short, with 8 bases between. Looked up from germline, CDR1 is GTSNPN and CDR2 is SVGIG (reference sequence). The CDR3 loop spans 13 amino acids. The DNA for the CDR3 is TGTGCCTGGAGTGTACGGGATCACTATGGCTACACCTTC. Residues: CAWSVRDHYGYTF.

The genes are TRBV4-3 and TRBJ2-3, with 10 bases identical to TRBD1. Germline V gene data show CDR1 as LGHNA and CDR2 as YSLEER. Unmatched junction bases numbered 6, after V lost 1 base and J lost 8 bases. This CDR3 spans 15 amino acids. The DNA of the CDR3 is TGCGCCAGCAGCCAAGGGACAGGGGGTTCAAGTACGCAGTATTTT. Its protein product is CASSQGTGGSSTQYF.

This clonotype was detected many times. This chain joins TRBV5-6 and TRBJ2-5; D possibly uses TRBD1 or TRBD2 (6 bases each). The CDR3 has 15 amino acids. From germline, CDR1 is SGHDT and CDR2 YYEEEE. The V gene lost 0 bases and the J gene lost 4 bases, with 13 bases spanning the gap. The CDR3 bases are TGTGCCAGCAGCTTGGCCGGGGGCATCGTAGAGACCCAGTACTTC. Protein product: CASSLAGGIVETQYF.

Details on this clonotype: This may arise from a read error, as a much more abundant clone is one base away. V usage is TRBV7-8 and J usage is TRBJ2-4; possible D gene TRBD1, 6 bases. V was trimmed by 5 bases and J by 15 bases, leaving 26 bases between them. The CDR3 sequence is 15 residues long. From germline, CDR1 is SGHVS and CDR2 FQNEAQ. Here the CDR3 reads CASSDGTGLSYELYF. Here the CDR3 DNA reads TGTGCCAGCAGCGACGGAACAGGGCTTTCCTACGAGCTGTACTTC.

This chain links TRBV15 with TRBJ2-4; D may be TRBD2 (5 bases). The better agreement between TRBJ2-7 and the DNA end casts doubt on the J call. CDR1 and CDR2 from the germline V gene are LNHNV and YYDKDF (reference sequence). The CDR3 is made up of 13 amino acids. The CDR3 bases are TGTGCCACCAGCAGATCGGACTGGTACGAGCAGTACTTC. Translated: CATSRSDWYEQYF.

This clonotype was counted a single time. V is TRBV5-1 and J is TRBJ2-7; possible D gene TRBD2, 5 bases. The V end lost 4 bases, the J end lost 7 bases, and 12 bases lay between the germline ends. CDR3 length: 12 amino acids. Germline V gives CDR1 SGHRS, CDR2 YFSETQ. The CDR3 sequence: CASSLDWREQYF. In DNA, the CDR3 is TGCGCCAGCAGCCTAGACTGGAGGGAGCAGTACTTC.